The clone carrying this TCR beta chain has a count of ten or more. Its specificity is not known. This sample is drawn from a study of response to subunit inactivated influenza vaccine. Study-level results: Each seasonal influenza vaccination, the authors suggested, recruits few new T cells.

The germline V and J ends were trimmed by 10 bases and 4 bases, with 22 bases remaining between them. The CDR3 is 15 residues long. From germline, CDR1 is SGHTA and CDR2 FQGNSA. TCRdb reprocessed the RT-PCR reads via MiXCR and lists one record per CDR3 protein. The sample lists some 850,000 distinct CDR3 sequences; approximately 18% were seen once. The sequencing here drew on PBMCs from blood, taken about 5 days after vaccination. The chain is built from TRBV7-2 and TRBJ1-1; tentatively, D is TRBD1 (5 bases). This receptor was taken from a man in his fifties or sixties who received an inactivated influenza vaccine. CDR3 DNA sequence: TGTGCCATCCTCCTCAAGGGGATAAGGAGCACTGAAGCTTTCTTT. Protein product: CAILLKGIRSTEAFF.